The source of this T cell receptor beta chain is a study of cytomegalovirus exposure and HLA in healthy donors. Findings and caveats of the study: In vitro, three CMV-associated chains proved specific for CMV antigens.

Germline V gives CDR1 MGHRA, CDR2 YSYEKL. The CDR3 has 19 residues. J lost 0 bases, V lost 0 bases, and 11 bases had no gene match. Sequencing was performed with immunoSEQ multiplex PCR; in TCRdb, only in-frame clones are kept and a portion is missing. The data hold about 58,000 clones, with 90% observed a single time. Worth noting for this clone: The antigen is not known.

Sequenced input: PBMCs. The rearrangement uses TRBV4-1 and TRBJ1-5; the match to TRBD1 covers 7 bases. The receptor comes from a man between 18 and 35 years old in good health and CMV-seronegative. CDR3: CASSQDLHRDRNSNQPQHF. The CDR3 DNA reads TGCGCCAGCAGCCAAGATCTTCACCGGGACAGAAATAGCAATCAGCCCCAGCATTTT.